This T cell receptor beta chain is drawn from a study of blood T cell repertoires in COVID-19. Across the whole study: Acute and convalescent COVID-19 specimens originated in the United States, Italy and Spain. T cells, B-cell-depleted T cells, or PBMCs supplied cDNA or gDNA.

The CDR3 is made up of 15 amino acids. Trimming cost V 5 bases and J 4 bases, with 18 bases left between them. Germline V gene lookup returns CDR1 SGHAT and CDR2 FQNNGV. TCRdb's table, derived via immunoSEQ multiplex PCR, lists solely in-frame clones and lacks some. The sample has some 220,000 clones, 85% to 95% seen once; the top ten hold around 0.83%. One Seattle source followed patients from active infection through their disease course. The chain uses TRBV11-2 and TRBJ2-7, with D maybe TRBD1 (6 bases). This receptor was identified in a man in his thirties or forties with COVID-19, enrolled during active disease. The sequencing input was peripheral blood. The CDR3: CASSNTFLTGYEQYF. The CDR3 DNA follows: TGTGCCAGCAGCAATACGTTCCTAACAGGGTACGAGCAGTACTTC.